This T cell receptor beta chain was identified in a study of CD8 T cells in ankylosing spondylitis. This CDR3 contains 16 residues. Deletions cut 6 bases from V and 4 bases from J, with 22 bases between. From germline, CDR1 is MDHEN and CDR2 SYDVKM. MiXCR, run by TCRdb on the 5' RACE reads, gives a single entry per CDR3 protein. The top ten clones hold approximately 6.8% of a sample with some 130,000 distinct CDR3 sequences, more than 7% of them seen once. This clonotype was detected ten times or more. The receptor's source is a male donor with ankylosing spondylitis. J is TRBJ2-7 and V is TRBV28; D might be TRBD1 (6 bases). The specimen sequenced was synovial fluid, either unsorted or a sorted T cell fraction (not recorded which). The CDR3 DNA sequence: TGTGCCAGCAGCTTAAACCCCGGACAGAACTTATACGAGCAGTACTTC. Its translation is CASSLNPGQNLYEQYF.